Detailed here is one T cell receptor beta chain. After removal of 6 bases from V and 2 bases from J, the junction contained 12 bases not matched to a gene. CDR3 length: 16 amino acids. CDR1 is MDHEN, CDR2 SYDVKM, per germline. In the original analysis: Cell counts per sample came from amplifying reference gene primers. Clones were sequenced by immunoSEQ multiplex PCR, and TCRdb holds only the in-frame ones, with some missing. The V and J calls and the clone size are those of that table, but D and trimming were determined from the DNA. The sample has some 370,000 clones, 90% seen once. The sample belongs to a study of blood T cell repertoires in COVID-19.

The sequence was obtained from a man between 18 and 29 years old with active or convalescent COVID-19. Sequencing was carried out using peripheral blood. The chain couples TRBV28 to TRBJ2-5, with 7 bases identical to TRBD2. The CDR3 DNA follows: TGTGCCAGCAGCCCCTGGGGGGGTCTGGGGCAAGAGACCCAGTACTTC. Its protein product is CASSPWGGLGQETQYF.